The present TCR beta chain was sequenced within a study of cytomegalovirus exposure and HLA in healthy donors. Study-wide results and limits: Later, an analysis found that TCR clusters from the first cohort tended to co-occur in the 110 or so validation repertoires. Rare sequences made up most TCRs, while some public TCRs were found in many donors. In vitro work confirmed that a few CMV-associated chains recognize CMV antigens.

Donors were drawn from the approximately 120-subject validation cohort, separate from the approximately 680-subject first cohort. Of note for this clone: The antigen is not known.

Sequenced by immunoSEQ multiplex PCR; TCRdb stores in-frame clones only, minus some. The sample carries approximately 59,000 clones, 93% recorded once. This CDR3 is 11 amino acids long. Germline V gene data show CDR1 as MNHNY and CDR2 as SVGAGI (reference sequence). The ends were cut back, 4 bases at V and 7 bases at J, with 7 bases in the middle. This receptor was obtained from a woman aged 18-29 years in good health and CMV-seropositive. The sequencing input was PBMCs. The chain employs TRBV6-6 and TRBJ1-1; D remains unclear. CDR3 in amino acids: CASSWEIEAFF. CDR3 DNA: TGTGCCAGCAGTTGGGAGATTGAAGCTTTCTTT.